This TCR beta chain was identified in a study of shared clonotypes between healthy human individuals. The V and J ends lost 8 bases and 8 bases respectively, with 25 bases between them. The CDR3 contains 16 residues. Germline V lookup: CDR1 SEHNR, CDR2 FQNEAQ (reference sequence). General observations from the study: Although depth was large, rarefaction showed that sequencing of the sorted subsets was incomplete.

Every donor, a Caucasian adult, lived in Nashville, Tennessee. The study ran the assay at deep level. As processed by the authors: Filtering of immunoSEQ junctional sequences could not match full-length read filtering. The table came from immunoSEQ multiplex PCR; TCRdb's copy has only in-frame clones and leaves some out. The D gene and trimming were derived from the DNA, and the V and J assignments and clone size from that table. The table shows some 2,500,000 clones, with just under 95% occurring only once. Remarks on this clone: Its specificity is unknown.

The chain has TRBV7-9 and TRBJ2-1; D possibly uses TRBD1 or TRBD2 (5 bases each). The material sequenced was naive CD4+ T cells from PBMCs. Subset of the sample: CD45RA+ positively selected. This TCR was sampled from a young man in good health. Some clones in this sample may be carry-over from other donors' samples. The DNA for the CDR3 is TGTGCCAGCCGATTCCCCCCAGGGACGAAGGCCGATGAGCAGTTCTTC. Amino acid sequence: CASRFPPGTKADEQFF.